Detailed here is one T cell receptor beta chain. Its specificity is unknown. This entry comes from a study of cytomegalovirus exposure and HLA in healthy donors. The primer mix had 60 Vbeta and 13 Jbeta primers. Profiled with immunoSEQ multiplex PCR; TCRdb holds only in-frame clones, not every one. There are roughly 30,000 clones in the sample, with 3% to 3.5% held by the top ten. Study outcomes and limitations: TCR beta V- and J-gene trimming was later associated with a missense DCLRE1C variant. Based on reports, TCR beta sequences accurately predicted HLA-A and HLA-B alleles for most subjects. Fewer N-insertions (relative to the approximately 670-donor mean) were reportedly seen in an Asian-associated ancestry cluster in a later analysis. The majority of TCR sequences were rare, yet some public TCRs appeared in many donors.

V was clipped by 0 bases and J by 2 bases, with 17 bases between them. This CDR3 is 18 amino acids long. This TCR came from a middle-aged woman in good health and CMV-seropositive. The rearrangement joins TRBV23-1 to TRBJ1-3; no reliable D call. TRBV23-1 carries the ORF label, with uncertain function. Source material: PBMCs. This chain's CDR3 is CASSQSLILTKTGNTIYF. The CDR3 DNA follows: TGCGCCAGCAGTCAATCCCTCATACTTACGAAAACTGGAAACACCATATATTTT.